The 5 T cell receptor beta chains reported below all come from one sample, sequenced in a study of neurological immune-mediated disorders. Time point described: longitudinal time-point 2. TCRdb recomputed calls from the 5' RACE reads with MiXCR, one row per CDR3 protein. This sample carries roughly 80,000 distinct CDR3 sequences, about 5% of them seen once, and the ten largest clones take roughly 8.6%. Material for sequencing was PBMCs. These receptors all come from an older woman with multiple sclerosis.

This clonotype was counted between two and nine times. The V gene is TRBV29-1, the J gene TRBJ1-1; TRBD1 is a possible D gene (5 bases). V was trimmed by 6 bases and J by 5 bases, leaving 22 bases between them. Per germline, CDR1 SQVTM and CDR2 ANQGSEA. This CDR3 contains 15 residues. CDR3: CSVETSGGWGTEAFF. The DNA of the CDR3 is TGCAGCGTAGAGACAAGCGGGGGTTGGGGGACTGAAGCTTTCTTT. The complete variable domain, with remaining parts taken from reference TRBV29-1 and TRBJ1-1, reads SAVISQKPSRDICQRGTSLTIQCQVDSQVTMMFWYRQQPGQSLTLIATANQGSEATYESGFVIDKFPISRPNLTFSTLTVSNMSPEDSSIYLCSVETSGGWGTEAFFGQGTRLTVV.

This clonotype was detected many times. The chain has TRBV4-1 and TRBJ1-3, with 11 bases fitting TRBD1. The CDR3 runs to 19 residues. The junction had 13 bases not matched to a gene; V was cut back by 2 bases and J by 4 bases. In germline, CDR1 is MGHRA, CDR2 YSYEKL. CDR3: CASSQFRTGGVGSGNTIYF. CDR3 coding DNA: TGCGCCAGCAGCCAATTTAGGACAGGGGGCGTAGGGTCCGGAAACACCATATATTTT.

At least ten counts were recorded for this clonotype. The V call is TRBV12-3 or TRBV12-4, the J call TRBJ2-2, with D possibly being TRBD2 (5 bases). This CDR3 spans 14 amino acids. V lost 6 bases to trimming and J lost 1 base, with 9 bases between them. CDR3 DNA: TGTGCCAGCAGAACCCGGGAGAACACCGGGGAGCTGTTTTTT. Residues: CASRTRENTGELFF.

This clonotype showed up many times. The chain recombines TRBV29-1 with TRBJ2-1; tentatively, D is TRBD1 or TRBD2 (5 bases each). This CDR3 comprises 12 residues. Deletions cut 1 base from V and 7 bases from J, with 8 bases between. CDR1 and CDR2 (germline): SQVTM, ANQGSEA. Here the CDR3 DNA reads TGCAGCGTTGAAGGCTGGGGGAATGAGCAGTTCTTC. This sequence encodes CSVEGWGNEQFF.

Many counts were recorded for this clonotype. The rearrangement joins TRBV5-1 to TRBJ1-1; unclear D gene. Germline CDR1 is SGHRS and CDR2 is YFSETQ. Between the trimmed V and J ends, which lost 0 bases and 0 bases, there was a span of 3 bases. This CDR3 is 13 amino acids long. The CDR3 region is CASSLELNTEAFF. DNA of the CDR3: TGCGCCAGCAGCTTGGAGTTGAACACTGAAGCTTTCTTT.